This T cell receptor (beta chain) appears in the sequencing data of a study of blood T cell repertoires in COVID-19. In the study overall: Sources were T cells, B-cell-depleted T cells, or PBMCs; the material itself was cDNA or gDNA.

This clone came up once. Participants were aged roughly 18 to 89 years from approximately 25 US areas. Assignment of participants to cohorts was predicated upon participant-reported clinical history. Under the authors' procedure: The assay estimated nucleated cells by amplifying reference gene primers. Libraries were prepared by immunoSEQ multiplex PCR; TCRdb keeps only in-frame clonotypes and omits some of them. The V and J calls and clone size are taken from that table; D and trimming were inferred from the DNA. Of more than 200,000 clones detected, roughly nine tenths appear once; the ten largest clones hold 3.5% to 4%. The V gene's germline CDR1 is SGHRS and CDR2 YFSETQ. The V end was cut by 2 bases, the J end by 4 bases, with 13 bases between. The CDR3 covers 15 residues.

Sequenced sample: PBMCs or T cells enriched from blood (not recorded which). The rearrangement uses TRBV5-1 and TRBJ2-4; a weak D match, TRBD2 (5 bases). The clonotype originates from a woman aged 25-40 years with acute COVID-19. The CDR3 sequence: CASSFLGGPKNIQYF. In DNA, the CDR3 is TGCGCCAGCAGCTTCTTGGGCGGGCCTAAAAACATTCAGTACTTC. Combining the CDR3 with reference TRBV5-1 and TRBJ2-4 gives the whole variable domain KAGVTQTPRYLIKTRGQQVTLSCSPISGHRSVSWYQQTPGQGLQFLFEYFSETQRNKGNFPGRFSGRQFSNSRSEMNVSTLELGDSALYLCASSFLGGPKNIQYFGAGTRLSVL.